Detailed here is one T cell receptor (beta chain). Its specificity is unknown. One base away lies a much larger clone, so this may be a sequencing read error. TCR alpha and beta CDR3 regions were amplified from RNA using iRepertoire nested multiplex PCR. One-step reverse transcription and amplification started from approximately 100-400 ng of tissue mRNA or PBMC total RNA. One entry per CDR3 protein results from TCRdb running MiXCR on the multiplex PCR reads. The table records about 110,000 distinct CDR3 sequences, approximately 26% of them present only once. This sample was taken from a study of glioma-infiltrating T cells. Overall study findings and caveats: Gliomas, especially low-grade, showed above-expected tissue-blood divergence; non-neoplastic patients showed below. Very few CDR3 sequences were shared between tissue and blood.

The origin of this receptor is a human donor with low-grade glioma or glioblastoma, undergoing nonglioma brain surgery, or in good health (not recorded which). The sample consisted of glioma tissue, nonneoplastic brain tissue, or PBMCs (not recorded which).

CDR3 sequence (DNA): TGCAGCGCAACTGGGGGGCGATGTAATGAGCAGTTCTTC. Amino acids: CSATGGRCNEQFF. The V call is TRBV29-1, the J call TRBJ2-1; D is tentatively TRBD1 or TRBD2 (6 bases each). The CDR3 extends over 13 amino acids. V dropped 7 bases and J dropped 7 bases, with 17 bases sitting between them. Germline loops: CDR1 SQVTM, CDR2 ANQGSEA.